The next 27 T cell receptor beta chains were all read from a single sample in a study of blood T cell repertoires in COVID-19. This table comes from immunoSEQ multiplex PCR, and its TCRdb copy is limited to in-frame clones, with some not included. This repertoire shows more than 200,000 clones, around four fifths found once; its top ten account for around 7.9%. The sequenced material came from peripheral blood. Receptors originate from a man aged 35 to 55 with active or convalescent COVID-19.

V and J are TRBV6-5 and TRBJ1-2; the D gene is possibly TRBD1 (6 bases). Trimming removed 7 bases from V and 7 bases from J, with 19 bases in between. The CDR3 contains 14 residues. Germline V gene lookup returns CDR1 MNHEY and CDR2 SVGAGI. Here the CDR3 DNA reads TGTGCCAGCACGACCGACCGGGGGGGGCCTGGCTACACCTTC. Encoded protein: CASTTDRGGPGYTF.

This chain joins TRBV9 and TRBJ1-2, with D possibly being TRBD1 (5 bases). CDR3 length: 15 residues. V was trimmed by 3 bases and J by 1 base, leaving 13 bases between them. The germline V gene has CDR1 SGDLS and CDR2 YYNGEE. The CDR3 spells CASSAGELDNYGYTF. CDR3 bases: TGTGCCAGCAGCGCGGGGGAGTTGGATAACTATGGCTACACCTTC.

The V call is TRBV5-1, the J call TRBJ2-1, with 8 bases that match TRBD2. The V gene end was trimmed by 2 bases and the J gene end by 8 bases; junction bases not matched to a gene: 9. CDR3 size: 15 residues. Per the germline V gene, CDR1 is SGHRS and CDR2 is YFSETQ. In DNA, the CDR3 is TGCGCCAGCAGCTTCCGGGCGCGGGGGGTTGATGAGCAGTTCTTC. It codes for CASSFRARGVDEQFF.

V is TRBV18 and J is TRBJ1-2; perhaps TRBD1 as D (5 bases). The germline CDR1 and CDR2 sequences are KGHSH and LQKENI. V was shortened by 3 bases and J by 0 bases, with 11 bases between the two germline ends. This CDR3 comprises 15 residues. CDR3 sequence reads: CASSPTASSNYGYTF. The CDR3 DNA follows: TGTGCCAGCTCACCGACAGCGAGCTCTAACTATGGCTACACCTTC. Together with reference TRBV18 and TRBJ1-2, the CDR3 gives the full variable domain: NAGVMQNPRHLVRRRGQEARLRCSPMKGHSHVYWYRQLPEEGLKFMVYLQKENIIDESGMPKERFSAEFPKEGPSILRIQQVVRGDSAAYFCASSPTASSNYGYTFGSGTRLTVV.

A few counts support this clone. The V and J genes are TRBV11-3 and TRBJ1-6, with D hard to call. The V and J ends lost 4 bases and 0 bases respectively, with 7 bases between them. Germline CDR1 SGHNT, CDR2 YENEEA. CDR3 length equals 15 residues. The CDR3 region is CASSSQSSYNSPLHF. Written as DNA, the CDR3 is TGTGCCAGCAGCTCACAGAGCTCCTATAATTCACCCCTCCACTTT.

This clone has only one observation. The V and J genes are TRBV7-3 and TRBJ2-2; 11 bases map to TRBD2. Germline values: CDR1 SGHTA, CDR2 FQGTGA. J lost 1 base, V lost 3 bases, and 7 bases had no gene match. The CDR3 has 18 amino acids. Here the CDR3 DNA reads TGTGCCAGCAGCTTGGGACCTAGCGGGAGGATGAACACCGGGGAGCTGTTTTTT. This gives the protein CASSLGPSGRMNTGELFF. Variable domain in full (rest from reference TRBV7-3 and TRBJ2-2): GAGVSQTPSNKVTEKGKYVELRCDPISGHTALYWYRQSLGQGPEFLIYFQGTGAADDSGLPNDRFFAVRPEGSVSTLKIQRTERGDSAVYLCASSLGPSGRMNTGELFFGEGSRLTVL.

The J gene is TRBJ1-6, the V gene TRBV7-9; D is unresolved. The CDR3 has 14 residues. V was trimmed by 2 bases and J by 13 bases, leaving 15 bases between them. Germline V gene lookup returns CDR1 SEHNR and CDR2 FQNEAQ (reference sequence). As DNA, the CDR3 is TGTGCCAGCAGCTTACAGCTAAACGGGGATCCCCTCCACTTT. Protein: CASSLQLNGDPLHF.

The gene calls are TRBV5-4 and TRBJ1-6; D gene unclear. Deletions cut 0 bases from V and 7 bases from J, with 14 bases between. Germline V gives CDR1 SGHNT, CDR2 YYREEE (reference sequence). The CDR3 covers 16 residues. DNA of the CDR3: TGTGCCAGCAGCTTGGCCGCGGGAGACATAAATTCACCCCTCCACTTT. It encodes CASSLAAGDINSPLHF.

This sequence joins TRBV4-1 and TRBJ1-4, with D possibly being TRBD1 (6 bases). Trimming pared 5 bases from V and 2 bases from J, leaving 6 bases between. Looked up from germline, CDR1 is MGHRA and CDR2 is YSYEKL. CDR3 length equals 13 residues. The CDR3 nucleotides are TGCGCCAGCAGCAGGGGGACTAATGAAAAACTGTTTTTT. This sequence encodes CASSRGTNEKLFF.

The chain joins TRBV20-1 to TRBJ2-1; 7 bases are shared with TRBD2. Per germline, CDR1 DFQATT and CDR2 SNEGSKA (reference sequence). Trimming took 6 bases from V and 9 from J; bases not matched to a gene: 5. The CDR3 length is 11 residues. The CDR3 is CSARESTEQFF. The CDR3 DNA follows: TGCAGTGCGCGGGAGTCTACTGAGCAGTTCTTC.

The chain uses TRBV4-1 and TRBJ1-3; D is perhaps TRBD1 (6 bases). CDR1 and CDR2 from the germline V gene are MGHRA and YSYEKL. Trimming left V 1 base short and J 0 bases short, with 10 bases between. This CDR3 contains 16 residues. The CDR3 region has the DNA TGCGCCAGCAGCCAAGTAGGGGGACCCTCTGGAAACACCATATATTTT. This translates into CASSQVGGPSGNTIYF.

The J gene is TRBJ1-6, the V gene TRBV5-1; D is undetermined. The CDR3 is made up of 13 amino acids. Germline CDR1 is SGHRS and CDR2 is YFSETQ. Trimming pared 8 bases from V and 9 bases from J, leaving 15 bases between. CDR3 sequence: CASSVSEGSPLHF. The CDR3 DNA is TGCGCCAGTTCGGTCTCCGAGGGTTCACCCCTCCACTTT.

The J gene is TRBJ1-5, the V gene TRBV11-3; TRBD1 matches 9 bases. The germline V gene encodes CDR1 SGHNT and CDR2 YENEEA. Trimming at V came to 5 bases and at J to 3 bases, leaving 14 bases not matched to a gene. There are 18 residues in the CDR3. The CDR3, as DNA: TGTGCCAGCAGCCCCCTGCCCGGGACAGGGAGTCCCAATCAGCCCCAGCATTTT. Protein product: CASSPLPGTGSPNQPQHF.

V usage is TRBV24-1 and J usage is TRBJ1-2; possibly TRBD1 for D (6 bases). Germline V lookup: CDR1 KGHDR, CDR2 SFDVKD. V was trimmed by 1 base and J by 8 bases, leaving 13 bases between them. The CDR3 contains 14 residues. CDR3 sequence: CATSDFTGTRGYTF. Written as DNA, the CDR3 is TGTGCCACCAGTGATTTTACAGGGACTAGGGGCTACACCTTC.

A note on this clone: The junction departs from the called germline gene at one end, perhaps through a read error. The genes are TRBV7-7 and TRBJ2-3; 8 positions agree with TRBD1. In germline, CDR1 is SSHAT, CDR2 FNYEAQ (reference sequence). CDR3 length equals 14 residues. CDR3 in DNA: TGTGCTAGCAGCAACGGACAGGGCTCAGATACGCAGTATTTT. Residues: CASSNGQGSDTQYF.

This clone was seen once. The V and J genes are TRBV29-1 and TRBJ2-7, with 7 positions matching TRBD1. The V and J ends lost 6 bases and 2 bases, in that order; junction bases with no gene match: 7. Germline V gene sequence: CDR1 SQVTM, CDR2 ANQGSEA. This CDR3 comprises 13 residues. Here the CDR3 DNA reads TGCAGCGTCGGACGGGACAGAACCTACGAGCAGTACTTC. Protein product: CSVGRDRTYEQYF.

This sequence joins TRBV24-1 and TRBJ1-2; D might be TRBD1 (6 bases). V shed 6 bases and J shed 8 bases, with 12 bases lying between them. The CDR3 loop spans 12 amino acids. Looked up from germline, CDR1 is KGHDR and CDR2 is SFDVKD. The DNA for the CDR3 is TGTGCCACCAGTAATACAGGGTTGGGCTACACCTTC. It is translated as CATSNTGLGYTF.

V usage is TRBV4-2 and J usage is TRBJ2-2, with a tentative D call TRBD2 (6 bases). V gave up 0 bases and J gave up 8 bases, with 22 bases separating them. The CDR3 has 18 residues. CDR1 is LGHNA and CDR2 is YNFKEQ in the germline V gene. CDR3 DNA: TGTGCCAGCAGCCAAGATCCCTCGGGACTCAAAACAGCGGGGGAGCTGTTTTTT. Its translation is CASSQDPSGLKTAGELFF.

Points on this clone: The sample holds other DNA sequences that translate to the same CDR3. The chain employs TRBV7-2 and TRBJ2-5; 14 bases line up with TRBD2. J was trimmed by 5 bases and V by 5 bases; bases with no gene match: 4. The CDR3 sequence is 15 residues long. The germline gives CDR1 SGHTA, CDR2 FQGNSA. CDR3 amino acids: CASSPRLAGGETQYF. The CDR3 DNA reads TGTGCCAGCAGCCCGAGACTAGCGGGGGGGGAGACCCAGTACTTC.

The rearrangement uses TRBV30 and TRBJ2-7; weak D call: TRBD2 (6 bases). This CDR3 has 12 amino acids. The germline gives CDR1 GTSNPN, CDR2 SVGIG (reference sequence). V gave up 0 bases and J gave up 6 bases, with 9 bases separating them. CDR3 bases: TGTGCCTGGAGTGTTGGGGGGAGCGAGCAGTACTTC. It encodes CAWSVGGSEQYF.

The chain links TRBV6-6 to TRBJ1-2; D gene ambiguous. CDR1 and CDR2 from the germline V gene are MNHNY and SVGAGI (reference sequence). Trimming pared 2 bases from V and 3 bases from J, leaving 7 bases between. This CDR3 is built from 13 residues. CDR3 coding DNA: TGTGCCAGCAGTTACATCGGGGACTATGGCTACACCTTC. This codes for CASSYIGDYGYTF.

The chain is built from TRBV7-8 and TRBJ1-5; D call uncertain. The germline CDR1 and CDR2 sequences are SGHVS and FQNEAQ. The CDR3 is 14 residues long. V was trimmed by 4 bases and J by 2 bases, leaving 9 bases between them. The CDR3 spells CASSSTLGNQPQHF. In nucleotides, the CDR3 is TGTGCCAGCAGCTCTACCTTGGGCAATCAGCCCCAGCATTTT.

The genes are TRBV24-1 and TRBJ2-1; D perhaps matches TRBD2 (5 bases). Germline V gene sequence: CDR1 KGHDR, CDR2 SFDVKD. The CDR3 covers 16 residues. The V end lost 5 bases, the J end lost 0 bases, and 13 bases lay between the germline ends. As DNA, the CDR3 is TGTGCCACCAGTGCCCCGGACTCATCCTCCTACAATGAGCAGTTCTTC. It translates to CATSAPDSSSYNEQFF.

The rearrangement uses TRBV3-1 (or the pseudogene TRBV3-2) and TRBJ2-7; 11 nucleotides match TRBD2. CDR1 LGHDT and CDR2 YNNKEL come from the germline V gene (reference sequence). The CDR3 covers 16 residues. Unmatched junction bases numbered 7, after V lost 1 base and J lost 5 bases. The CDR3 sequence: CASSQVLTSGNHEQYF. In DNA form, the CDR3 reads TGTGCCAGCAGCCAAGTTTTGACTAGCGGGAACCACGAGCAGTACTTC.

The chain links TRBV3-1 (or the pseudogene TRBV3-2) to TRBJ1-2; D is perhaps TRBD1 (5 bases). V lost 4 bases and J 7 bases, leaving 13 bases between the germline ends. Per germline, CDR1 LGHDT and CDR2 YNNKEL (reference sequence). The CDR3 has 13 residues. The CDR3: CASSPWGEAGYTF. In nucleotides, the CDR3 is TGTGCCAGCAGCCCTTGGGGGGAGGCTGGCTACACCTTC.

This chain uses TRBV11-2 with TRBJ1-4; the match to TRBD1 covers 7 bases. V lost 5 bases, J lost 5 bases, and 8 bases stayed unmatched. CDR3 length equals 15 residues. The V gene's germline CDR1 is SGHAT and CDR2 FQNNGV. CDR3 sequence reads: CASSLSTGANEKLFF. The CDR3 bases are TGTGCCAGCAGCCTCTCCACAGGGGCAAATGAAAAACTGTTTTTT.

This chain joins TRBV10-3 and TRBJ1-5; D is unclear. Deletions cut 10 bases from V and 0 bases from J, with 10 bases between. CDR3 size: 13 residues. The germline V gene encodes CDR1 ENHRY and CDR2 SYGVKD. The CDR3 DNA reads TGTGCCAGCGCGGAATATAGCAATCAGCCCCAGCATTTT. As protein: CASAEYSNQPQHF.